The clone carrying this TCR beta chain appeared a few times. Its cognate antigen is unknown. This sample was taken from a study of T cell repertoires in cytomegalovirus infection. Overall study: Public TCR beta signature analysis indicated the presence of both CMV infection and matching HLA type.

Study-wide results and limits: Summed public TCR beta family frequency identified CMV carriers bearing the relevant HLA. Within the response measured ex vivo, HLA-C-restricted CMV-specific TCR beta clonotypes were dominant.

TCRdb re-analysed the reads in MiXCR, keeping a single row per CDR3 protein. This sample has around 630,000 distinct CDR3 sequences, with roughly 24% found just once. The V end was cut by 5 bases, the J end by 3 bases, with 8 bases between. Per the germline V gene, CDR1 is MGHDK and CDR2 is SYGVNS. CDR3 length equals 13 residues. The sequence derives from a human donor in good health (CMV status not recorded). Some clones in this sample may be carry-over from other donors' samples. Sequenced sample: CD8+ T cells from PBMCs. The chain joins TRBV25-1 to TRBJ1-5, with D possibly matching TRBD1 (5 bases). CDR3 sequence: CASSRGNNQPQHF. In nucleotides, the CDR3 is TGTGCCAGCAGTCGGGGGAACAATCAGCCCCAGCATTTT.